One and the same sample provided the 32 T cell receptor beta chains below, sequenced in a study of T cell clonality in common variable immunodeficiency (dated by TCRdb to between 2015 and 2017). Preparation of the library involved the immunoSEQ multiplex PCR assay. TCRdb carries this immuneACCESS record with in-frame sequences only. Its versions omit some clonotypes, under half of them owing to an unresolved V gene in the studies checked, with the rest unexplained. Across this sample, roughly 60,000 clones were tabulated and none appeared just once. Over 1.5% of the sample is held by the ten biggest clonotypes. The sample taken for sequencing was peripheral blood mononuclear cells. The source of these receptors is a person aged 18-69 years in good health.

Ten or more counts support this clone. The read falls 3 residues short of the CDR3 end, and the missing part is taken from the germline J gene. The rearrangement links TRBV29-1 to TRBJ2-1; the match to TRBD1 covers 7 bases. V lost 1 base to trimming and J lost 2 bases; unmatched junction nucleotides: 8. The CDR3 length is 16 residues. The germline V gene has CDR1 SQVTM and CDR2 ANQGSEA. CDR3 DNA, as far as it was read: TGCAGCGTTGAAGGCGTGACAGGGAAAACCTACAATGAG. Residues: CSVEGVTGKTYNE. From start to end, the CDR3 is CSVEGVTGKTYNEQFF.

This clone came up many times. The sequence runs out 3 residues before the end of the CDR3; the remainder is reconstructed from the germline J gene. This rearrangement joins TRBV29-1 to TRBJ2-7, with a weak D call TRBD2 (5 bases). Trimming removed 2 bases from V and 0 bases from J, with 8 bases in between. Germline lookup yields CDR1 SQVTM and CDR2 ANQGSEA. The CDR3 length is 13 residues. CDR3 DNA (partial): TGCAGCGTTGAAAAGCGGAACTCCTACGAG. Its translation: CSVEKRNSYE. The CDR3 in its entirety is CSVEKRNSYEQYF.

This clone was counted between two and nine times. The CDR3 goes on 3 residues after the read ends, and that part is filled in from the germline J gene. This sequence joins TRBV18 and TRBJ1-1, with D possibly being TRBD1 (5 bases). The CDR3 runs 16 residues. Trimming shortened V by 0 bases and J by 0 bases, and 11 bases separated the two germline ends. Germline assignment: CDR1 KGHSH and CDR2 LQKENI. Here the CDR3 reads CASSPPNTGMNTEAFF. The CDR3 bases that were read are TGTGCCAGCTCACCACCAAATACAGGAATGAACACTGAA.

This clone has a count of ten or more. The CDR3 sequence is CASSKEGQINQPQHF. The part of the CDR3 DNA that was read is TGCGCCAGCAGCAAGGAGGGACAGATCAATCAGCCC. The rearrangement joins TRBV5-1 to TRBJ1-5; TRBD1 matches at 7 bases. Sequencing ends 3 residues short of the CDR3 end; the germline J gene provides the rest. The CDR3 length is 15 residues. The germline gives CDR1 SGHRS, CDR2 YFSETQ. With 4 bases clipped from V and 3 bases from J, the junction kept 7 bases outside the gene matches.

This clone occurred many times. The CDR3 reads CSVEGSGRYEQYF. The part of the CDR3 DNA that was read is TGCAGCGTTGAGGGCAGCGGGAGATACGAG. The chain couples TRBV29-1 to TRBJ2-7, with 8 bases matching TRBD2. Read sequence stops 3 residues before the CDR3 end, and the germline J gene provides the missing end. The V and J ends lost 3 bases and 4 bases, in that order; junction bases with no gene match: 5. From germline, CDR1 is SQVTM and CDR2 ANQGSEA. CDR3 length equals 13 residues.

This clone was seen at least ten times. At one boundary the junction diverges from the germline segment, which might be a read error. Partial CDR3 DNA: TGCGCCAGCAGCCAAGAACGGGGGGGGACCTACGAG. Translating it yields CASSQERGGTYE. In full, the CDR3 reads CASSQERGGTYEQYF. The rearrangement uses TRBV4-2 and TRBJ2-7; TRBD2 agrees at 8 bases. The read is 3 residues too short to cover the CDR3 end, so that end is filled in from the germline J gene. This CDR3 has 15 residues. Germline CDR1 LGHNA, CDR2 YNFKEQ.

At least ten counts were recorded for this clone. Here the CDR3 reads CASSRTTAIDIQYF. Incomplete CDR3 DNA: TGTGCCAGCAGCCGTACGACAGCAATTGACATT. The gene calls are TRBV5-6 and TRBJ2-4, with TRBD1 as a possible D gene (5 bases). The CDR3 extends 3 residues past the end of the read, so its final part is completed from the germline J gene. Trimming left V 4 bases short and J 8 bases short, with 16 bases between. CDR1 is SGHDT, CDR2 YYEEEE, per germline. This CDR3 has 14 residues.

Comments on this clone: The CDR3 end is not reached by the read, which stops 3 residues before it; the germline J gene fills it in. This chain links TRBV5-1 with TRBJ2-7; D may be TRBD1 (7 bases). V was clipped by 4 bases and J by 5 bases, with 19 bases between them. The CDR3 covers 15 residues. From germline, CDR1 is SGHRS and CDR2 YFSETQ. CDR3: CASSPGPGRGDEQYF. Incomplete CDR3 DNA: TGCGCCAGCAGCCCTGGGCCTGGCAGGGGGGACGAG.

This clone was found many times. The read comes to an end 3 residues before the CDR3 does, leaving the germline J gene to fill in the end. The genes are TRBV19 and TRBJ2-3; TRBD1 is a possible D gene (6 bases). This CDR3 has 13 amino acids. Germline values: CDR1 LNHDA, CDR2 SQIVND (reference sequence). Trimming removed 6 bases at V and 1 base at J, with 8 bases between. The covered CDR3 bases are TGTGCCAGTAGGCGACAGGGCACAGATACG. Translation: CASRRQGTDT. The entire CDR3 is CASRRQGTDTQYF.

A few counts support this clone. Here the CDR3 reads CASIRDSGGTEAFF. CDR3 bases read: TGTGCCAGTATCCGGGACAGCGGTGGCACTGAA. The V call is TRBV19, the J call TRBJ1-1; 7 bases agree with TRBD1. The CDR3 extends 3 residues past the end of the read, so its final part is completed from the germline J gene. The ends lost 7 bases at V and 4 bases at J; junction bases unmatched: 9. Per the germline V gene, CDR1 is LNHDA and CDR2 is SQIVND (reference sequence). The CDR3 has 14 residues.

This clone has at least ten counts. The CDR3 end lies 3 residues beyond the end of the read and is filled in from the germline J gene. The chain carries TRBV6-7 and TRBJ2-1; TRBD2 agrees at 9 bases. TRBV6-7 has ORF status, its function being uncertain. With 2 bases clipped from V and 7 bases from J, the junction kept 6 bases outside the gene matches. This CDR3 has 15 amino acids. The CDR3 region is CASSYGAGGRNEQFF. Partial CDR3 DNA: TGTGCCAGCAGTTACGGAGCGGGAGGAAGAAATGAG.

Ten or more counts support this clone. The read ends 3 residues early relative to the CDR3; the germline J gene fills the gap. The genes are TRBV30 and TRBJ1-3; 9 nucleotides match TRBD1. Germline CDR1 reads GTSNPN; CDR2 reads SVGIG (reference sequence). V dropped 2 bases and J dropped 0; count of bases not matched to a gene: 11. This CDR3 spans 18 amino acids. The CDR3 region is CAWSYTGGFPFSGNTIYF. The DNA read from the CDR3 is TGTGCCTGGAGTTATACAGGGGGCTTCCCCTTCTCTGGAAACACC.

This clone was detected ten times or more. The read halts 3 residues ahead of the CDR3 end, with the missing end drawn from the germline J gene. The V call is TRBV6-1, the J call TRBJ1-5; D gene unclear. The V gene's germline CDR1 is MNHNS and CDR2 SASEGT. The CDR3 totals 18 residues. V lost 0 bases to trimming and J lost 4 bases, with 19 bases between them. The CDR3 loop reads CASSEAFGVGGLNQPQHF. The CDR3 bases that were read are TGTGCCAGCAGTGAAGCATTCGGGGTTGGCGGCCTAAATCAGCCC.

This clone was detected many times. Read data end 3 residues before the CDR3 end; the end is taken from the germline J gene. This chain links TRBV30 with TRBJ2-3, with TRBD1 as a possible D gene (6 bases). Germline assignment: CDR1 GTSNPN and CDR2 SVGIG (reference sequence). Deletions cut 0 bases from V and 3 bases from J, with 10 bases between. The CDR3 has 14 amino acids. CDR3 DNA (partial): TGTGCCTGGAGTGTAACGACAGGAACAGATACG. Translated, it gives CAWSVTTGTDT. The complete CDR3 reads CAWSVTTGTDTQYF.

Ten or more counts support this clone. The CDR3 end lies 3 residues beyond the end of the read and is filled in from the germline J gene. The V call is TRBV5-1, the J call TRBJ2-7, with TRBD1 matching over 9 bases. V lost 4 bases and J lost 4; bases outside the gene matches: 9. The CDR3 extends over 15 amino acids. Per the germline V gene, CDR1 is SGHRS and CDR2 is YFSETQ. The part of the CDR3 DNA that was read is TGCGCCAGCAGCCCGGGGACAGGGTTTTTTTACGAG. This codes for CASSPGTGFFYE. In full, the CDR3 is CASSPGTGFFYEQYF.

Ten or more counts support this clone. The read is 3 residues too short to cover the CDR3 end, so that end is filled in from the germline J gene. The chain links TRBV20-1 to TRBJ2-2, with TRBD2 matching 7 bases. The length of the CDR3 is 17 residues. The trim removed 2 bases at V and 6 bases at J, leaving 15 bases unmatched. Germline V gene sequence: CDR1 DFQATT, CDR2 SNEGSKA (reference sequence). This chain's CDR3 is CSARPTRWREFAGELFF. The CDR3 DNA, read in part, is TGCAGTGCTAGACCTACAAGGTGGCGGGAGTTTGCCGGGGAG.

This clone has a count of ten or more. Sequencing ends 3 residues short of the CDR3 end; the germline J gene provides the rest. The chain couples TRBV28 to TRBJ2-5; 14 bases agree with TRBD2. The V gene's germline CDR1 is MDHEN and CDR2 SYDVKM. The CDR3 consists of 18 residues. Germline trimming cut 5 bases from V and 2 bases from J; bases unmatched to any gene: 10. This CDR3 is CASSPGTSGSGAQETQYF. The sequenced part of the CDR3 DNA is TGTGCCAGCAGTCCCGGGACTAGCGGGAGTGGGGCACAAGAGACC.

This clone was seen at least ten times. Coverage ceases 3 residues before the CDR3 finishes, and the germline J gene fills in the end. The genes are TRBV20-1 and TRBJ1-2, with a weak D call TRBD1 (5 bases). This CDR3 has 14 residues. Trimming removed 1 base at V and 4 bases at J, with 13 bases between. Germline V gene data show CDR1 as DFQATT and CDR2 as SNEGSKA (reference sequence). The CDR3 bases that were read are TGCAGTGCTAGAGTGTTAGGGGAGGGCTATGGC. Amino acids: CSARVLGEGYG. The CDR3 in full is CSARVLGEGYGYTF.

This clone was seen at least ten times. Mismatch with germline at one junction end may stem from a read error. The read falls 3 residues short of the CDR3 end, and the missing part is taken from the germline J gene. Other DNA sequences from this sample encode an identical CDR3 as well. The chain has TRBV29-1 and TRBJ2-3; TRBD2 might be the D (5 bases). CDR1 and CDR2 from the germline V gene are SQVTM and ANQGSEA. This CDR3 spans 13 amino acids. CDR3 sequence reads: CSVIEGGTDTQYF. CDR3 bases read: TGTAGCGTTATAGAAGGCGGGACAGATACG.

This clone was detected many times. The read finishes 3 residues shy of the CDR3 end, and the germline J gene is used to complete it. The chain combines TRBV28 with TRBJ2-7, with D possibly matching TRBD1 (6 bases). Germline CDR1 MDHEN, CDR2 SYDVKM. The CDR3 is made up of 14 amino acids. Trimming pared 1 base from V and 6 bases from J, leaving 13 bases between. CDR3 region: CASSLSGRGFEQYF. Incomplete CDR3 DNA: TGTGCCAGCAGTTTATCCGGCAGGGGATTCGAG. Based on the CDR3 plus reference TRBV28 and TRBJ2-7, the full variable domain is DVKVTQSSRYLVKRTGEKVFLECVQDMDHENMFWYRQDPGLGLRLIYFSYDVKMKEKGDIPEGYSVSREKKERFSLILESASTNQTSMYLCASSLSGRGFEQYFGPGTRLTVT.

This clone was recorded at least ten times. The read ends 3 residues shy of where the CDR3 ends; the end is completed using the germline J gene. This chain connects TRBV28 to TRBJ2-7; 7 nucleotides agree with TRBD1. The V segment lost 6 bases and the J segment 3 bases; nucleotides outside the gene matches: 5. Germline CDR1 MDHEN, CDR2 SYDVKM. This CDR3 is 13 amino acids long. CDR3 DNA, as far as it was read: TGTGCCAGCAGCGGACAGGCTCGCTACGAG. Protein product: CASSGQARYE. The whole CDR3 protein reads CASSGQARYEQYF. Drawing the rest from reference TRBV28 and TRBJ2-7, the complete variable domain is DVKVTQSSRYLVKRTGEKVFLECVQDMDHENMFWYRQDPGLGLRLIYFSYDVKMKEKGDIPEGYSVSREKKERFSLILESASTNQTSMYLCASSGQARYEQYFGPGTRLTVT.

With respect to this clone: Coverage ceases 3 residues before the CDR3 finishes, and the germline J gene fills in the end. The V and J genes are TRBV2 and TRBJ2-7; D not certain. V gave up 3 bases and J gave up 2 bases, with 11 bases separating them. The CDR3 is made up of 14 amino acids. Germline V gene sequence: CDR1 SNHLY, CDR2 FYNNEI. The chain's CDR3 is CASSDAPGPYEQYF. CDR3 bases read: TGTGCCAGCAGTGACGCTCCAGGTCCCTACGAG.

At least ten counts were recorded for this clone. The sequence runs out 3 residues before the end of the CDR3; the remainder is reconstructed from the germline J gene. The genes are TRBV19 and TRBJ1-5, with 11 bases lining up with TRBD1. CDR1 LNHDA and CDR2 SQIVND come from the germline V gene (reference sequence). The CDR3 contains 15 residues. V trimming: 4 bases; J trimming: 2 bases; junction bases outside the gene matches: 1. The sequenced CDR3 bases are TGTGCCAGTAGTAAGGGACAGGGGGGCAATCAGCCC. Translated, it gives CASSKGQGGNQP. The full CDR3 protein reads CASSKGQGGNQPQHF.

This clone has a count of ten or more. Coverage ceases 3 residues before the CDR3 finishes, and the germline J gene fills in the end. The chain uses TRBV4-1 and TRBJ2-7; possibly TRBD1 for D (6 bases). V was clipped by 0 bases and J by 4 bases, with 13 bases between them. Per germline, CDR1 MGHRA and CDR2 YSYEKL. CDR3 size: 15 residues. This CDR3 reads CASSQEWQGSYEQYF. The CDR3 DNA, read in part, is TGCGCCAGCAGCCAAGAGTGGCAGGGGTCTTACGAG.

This clone was seen repeatedly, ten times or more. The DNA ends 3 residues before the CDR3 does, and the rest of the CDR3 is filled in from the germline J gene. The V and J genes are TRBV7-2 and TRBJ1-2; the match to TRBD1 covers 9 bases. Germline values: CDR1 SGHTA, CDR2 FQGNSA. This CDR3 has 15 amino acids. J lost 0 bases, V lost 5 bases, and 4 bases had no gene match. The covered CDR3 bases are TGTGCCAGCAGCCCGGGACAGGGCCCTAACTATGGC. The encoded protein is CASSPGQGPNYG. The full-length CDR3 reads as CASSPGQGPNYGYTF.

Many counts were recorded for this clone. From the germline J gene comes the end of the CDR3, since the read stops 3 residues before it. V gene TRBV7-3 combines with J gene TRBJ2-1, with 7 positions matching TRBD2. CDR3 length: 14 residues. From germline, CDR1 is SGHTA and CDR2 FQGTGA. V shed 4 bases, J shed 5 bases, and the junction held 5 bases outside the gene matches. The covered CDR3 bases are TGTGCCAGCAGCTCCGGACTAGAGGACAATGAG. Its translation is CASSSGLEDNE. The full CDR3 sequence reads CASSSGLEDNEQFF.

This clone was seen repeatedly, ten times or more. Read coverage stops 3 residues before the CDR3 terminus; the germline J gene supplies the remainder. The V gene is TRBV5-6, the J gene TRBJ2-1, with D possibly matching TRBD2 (6 bases). The length of the CDR3 is 14 residues. V was shortened by 1 base and J by 6 bases, with 11 bases between the two germline ends. Per the germline V gene, CDR1 is SGHDT and CDR2 is YYEEEE. Partial CDR3 DNA: TGTGCCAGCAGCTTGTCCAGGACTACCAATGAG. This sequence encodes CASSLSRTTNE. The whole CDR3 protein is CASSLSRTTNEQFF.

In its sample, this clone was seen many times. The read terminates 3 residues before the CDR3 end, so the remaining end is supplied by the germline J gene. V is TRBV6-2 or TRBV6-3 and J is TRBJ2-7; 10 bases line up with TRBD1. The ends lost 6 bases at V and 1 base at J; junction bases unmatched: 6. Germline CDR1 and CDR2: MNHEY and SVGEGT. The CDR3 contains 15 residues. Incomplete CDR3 DNA: TGTGCCAGCAGCGGGGGGGACAGGGGATCCTACGAG. It encodes CASSGGDRGSYE. The CDR3 in full is CASSGGDRGSYEQYF.

Many counts were recorded for this clone. The CDR3 end is not reached by the read, which stops 3 residues before it; the germline J gene fills it in. V is TRBV2 and J is TRBJ1-4; TRBD1 aligns across 9 bases. This CDR3 is built from 15 residues. Germline V gives CDR1 SNHLY, CDR2 FYNNEI. The V and J ends lost 6 bases and 4 bases, in that order; junction bases with no gene match: 6. CDR3 bases read: TGTGCCAGCAGGCAGGGGACAGGGAGTAATGAAAAA. This sequence encodes CASRQGTGSNEK. The whole CDR3 protein reads CASRQGTGSNEKLFF. Combining the CDR3 with reference TRBV2 and TRBJ1-4 gives the whole variable domain EPEVTQTPSHQVTQMGQEVILRCVPISNHLYFYWYRQILGQKVEFLVSFYNNEISEKSEIFDDQFSVERPDGSNFTLKIRSTKLEDSAMYFCASRQGTGSNEKLFFGSGTQLSVL.

This clone was seen at least ten times. The read halts 3 residues ahead of the CDR3 end, with the missing end drawn from the germline J gene. V gene TRBV19 combines with J gene TRBJ2-3, with no clear D. The CDR3 length is 14 residues. The V gene lost 3 bases and the J gene lost 4 bases, with 11 bases spanning the gap. CDR1 is LNHDA and CDR2 is SQIVND in the germline V gene (reference sequence). The CDR3 DNA, read in part, is TGTGCCAGTAGTATTTACTCACGATCAGATACG. Translating gives CASSIYSRSDT. In full, the CDR3 reads CASSIYSRSDTQYF.

There are many counts of this clone. The read finishes 3 residues shy of the CDR3 end, and the germline J gene is used to complete it. The genes are TRBV12-5 and TRBJ2-3, with D possibly matching TRBD2 (5 bases). The V gene's germline CDR1 is LGHNT and CDR2 FRNRAP. This CDR3 is built from 14 residues. V was pared by 0 bases and J by 5 bases, with 9 bases between. Incomplete CDR3 DNA: TGTGCTAGTGGTTTGGTACGAGAGGGAGATACG. It yields the protein CASGLVREGDT. The complete CDR3 sequence is CASGLVREGDTQYF.

This clone was picked up many times. The read ends 3 residues early relative to the CDR3; the germline J gene fills the gap. The chain combines TRBV10-3 with TRBJ1-2; 7 bases map to TRBD1. CDR1 ENHRY and CDR2 SYGVKD come from the germline V gene. The CDR3 runs to 13 residues. The sequenced CDR3 bases are TGTGCCATTGCAGGGGGGATCCAGGGCGGC. It is translated as CAIAGGIQGG. The CDR3, in full, reads CAIAGGIQGGYTF.